Listed here is a single T cell receptor (beta chain). Seattle researchers signed up patients amid active infection and tracked them longitudinally. Original data processing: Researchers report that nucleated cell counts were estimated from reference gene primer amplification. The protocol was immunoSEQ multiplex PCR, while the TCRdb copy is restricted to in-frame clones and leaves out a portion. D and trimming were read from the DNA, whereas the V and J calls and clone size are those reported in that table. The table has roughly 180,000 clones, approximately 80% seen once; the top ten hold more than 9.5%. The data were obtained in a study of blood T cell repertoires in COVID-19. Study information: COVID-19 samples, acute and convalescent, were from the United States, Italy and Spain. PBMCs, B-cell-depleted T cells, or T cells provided the cDNA or gDNA that made up the material.

The CDR3 totals 15 residues. Germline CDR1 is SGHTA and CDR2 is FQGTGA. The trim removed 2 bases at V and 0 bases at J, leaving 0 bases unmatched. The chain is built from TRBV7-3 and TRBJ2-2; 7 bases map to TRBD1. The sequence was collected from a middle-aged woman with COVID-19, enrolled during active disease. Material for sequencing was peripheral blood. CDR3 residues: CASSLGTANTGELFF. The CDR3, as DNA: TGTGCCAGCAGCTTAGGGACAGCGAACACCGGGGAGCTGTTTTTT.